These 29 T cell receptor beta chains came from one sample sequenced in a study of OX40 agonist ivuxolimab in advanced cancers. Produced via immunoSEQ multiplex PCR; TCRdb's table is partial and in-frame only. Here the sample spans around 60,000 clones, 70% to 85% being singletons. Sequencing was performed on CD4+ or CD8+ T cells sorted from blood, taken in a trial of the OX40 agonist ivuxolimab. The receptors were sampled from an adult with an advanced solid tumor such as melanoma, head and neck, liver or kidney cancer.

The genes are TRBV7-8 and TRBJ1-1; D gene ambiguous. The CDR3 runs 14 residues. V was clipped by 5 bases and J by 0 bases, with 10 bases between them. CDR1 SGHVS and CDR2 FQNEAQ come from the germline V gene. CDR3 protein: CASSPGNMNTEAFF. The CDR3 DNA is TGTGCCAGCAGCCCCGGCAACATGAACACTGAAGCTTTCTTT.

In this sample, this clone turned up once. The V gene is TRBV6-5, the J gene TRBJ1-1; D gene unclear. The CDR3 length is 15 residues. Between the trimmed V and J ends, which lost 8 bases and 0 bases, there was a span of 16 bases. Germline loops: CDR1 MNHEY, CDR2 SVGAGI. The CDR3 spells CASSISRGMNTEAFF. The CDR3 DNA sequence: TGTGCCAGCTCCATATCAAGAGGGATGAACACTGAAGCTTTCTTT.

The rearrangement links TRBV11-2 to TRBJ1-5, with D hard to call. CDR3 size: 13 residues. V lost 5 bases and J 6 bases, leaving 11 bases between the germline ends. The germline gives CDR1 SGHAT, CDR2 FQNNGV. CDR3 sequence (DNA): TGTGCCAGCAGCCCAGCCCCCCTTCAGCCCCAGCATTTT. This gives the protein CASSPAPLQPQHF. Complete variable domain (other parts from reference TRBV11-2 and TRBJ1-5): EAGVAQSPRYKIIEKRQSVAFWCNPISGHATLYWYQQILGQGPKLLIQFQNNGVVDDSQLPKDRFSAERLKGVDSTLKIQPAKLEDSAVYLCASSPAPLQPQHFGDGTRLSIL.

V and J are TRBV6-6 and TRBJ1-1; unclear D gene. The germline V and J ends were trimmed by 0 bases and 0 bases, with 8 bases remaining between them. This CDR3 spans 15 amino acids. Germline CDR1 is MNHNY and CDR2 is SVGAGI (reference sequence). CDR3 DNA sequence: TGTGCCAGCAGTTACTCAGGACTCATGAACACTGAAGCTTTCTTT. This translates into CASSYSGLMNTEAFF.

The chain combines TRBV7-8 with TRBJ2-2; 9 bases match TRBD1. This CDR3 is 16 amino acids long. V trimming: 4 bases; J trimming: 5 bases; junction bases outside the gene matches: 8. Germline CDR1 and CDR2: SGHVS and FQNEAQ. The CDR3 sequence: CASSSTGTGPTGELFF. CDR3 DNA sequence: TGTGCCAGCAGCTCGACCGGGACAGGGCCTACCGGGGAGCTGTTTTTT.

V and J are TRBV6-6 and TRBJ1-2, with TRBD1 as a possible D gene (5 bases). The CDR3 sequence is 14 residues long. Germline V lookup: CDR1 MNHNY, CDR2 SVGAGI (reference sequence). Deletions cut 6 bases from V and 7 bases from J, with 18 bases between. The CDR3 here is CASSPGTAAGGYTF. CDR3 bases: TGTGCCAGCAGCCCCGGGACCGCGGCTGGTGGCTACACCTTC.

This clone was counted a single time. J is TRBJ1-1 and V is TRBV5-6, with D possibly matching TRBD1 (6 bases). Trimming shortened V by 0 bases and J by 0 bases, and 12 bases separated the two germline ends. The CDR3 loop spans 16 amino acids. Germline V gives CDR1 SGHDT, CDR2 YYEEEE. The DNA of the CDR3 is TGTGCCAGCAGCTTGGGAGGGGGAGGAATGAACACTGAAGCTTTCTTT. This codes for CASSLGGGGMNTEAFF.

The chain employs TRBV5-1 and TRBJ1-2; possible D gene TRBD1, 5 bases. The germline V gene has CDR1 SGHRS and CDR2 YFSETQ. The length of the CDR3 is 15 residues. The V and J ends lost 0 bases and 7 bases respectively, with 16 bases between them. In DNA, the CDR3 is TGCGCCAGCAGCTTGGACCACAGTAGGGGAACTGGCTACACCTTC. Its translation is CASSLDHSRGTGYTF.

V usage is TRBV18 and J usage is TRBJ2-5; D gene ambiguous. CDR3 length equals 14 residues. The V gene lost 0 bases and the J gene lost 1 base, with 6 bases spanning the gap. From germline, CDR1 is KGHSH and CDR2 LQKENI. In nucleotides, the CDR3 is TGTGCCAGCTCACCACCTGGCAGCCAAGAGACCCAGTACTTC. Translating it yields CASSPPGSQETQYF.

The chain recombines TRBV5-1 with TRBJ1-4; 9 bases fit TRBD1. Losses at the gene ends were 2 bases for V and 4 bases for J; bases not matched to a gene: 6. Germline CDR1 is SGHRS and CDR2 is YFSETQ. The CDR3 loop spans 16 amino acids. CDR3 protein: CASSLQGAQSNEKLFF. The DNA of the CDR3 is TGCGCCAGCAGCTTACAGGGGGCGCAGAGTAATGAAAAACTGTTTTTT.

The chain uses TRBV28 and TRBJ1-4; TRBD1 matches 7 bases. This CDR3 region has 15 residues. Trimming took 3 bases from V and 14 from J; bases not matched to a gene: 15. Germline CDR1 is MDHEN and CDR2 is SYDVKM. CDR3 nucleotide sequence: TGTGCCAGCAGTTTGGTCGTGGGGCAGGGGGATTCTCTGTTTTTT. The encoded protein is CASSLVVGQGDSLFF.

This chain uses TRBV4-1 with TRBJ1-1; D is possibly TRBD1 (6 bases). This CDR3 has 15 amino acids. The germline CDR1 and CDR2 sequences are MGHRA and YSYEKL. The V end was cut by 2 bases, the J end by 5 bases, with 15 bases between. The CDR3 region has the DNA TGCGCCAGCAGCCAATTATGGGGGGGCCGGACTGAAGCTTTCTTT. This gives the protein CASSQLWGGRTEAFF.

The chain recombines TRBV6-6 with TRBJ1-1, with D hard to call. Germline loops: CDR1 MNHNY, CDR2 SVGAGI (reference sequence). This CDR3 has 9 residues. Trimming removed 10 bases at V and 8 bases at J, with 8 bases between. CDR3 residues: CATGKEAFF. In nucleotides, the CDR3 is TGTGCCACCGGTAAGGAAGCTTTCTTT.

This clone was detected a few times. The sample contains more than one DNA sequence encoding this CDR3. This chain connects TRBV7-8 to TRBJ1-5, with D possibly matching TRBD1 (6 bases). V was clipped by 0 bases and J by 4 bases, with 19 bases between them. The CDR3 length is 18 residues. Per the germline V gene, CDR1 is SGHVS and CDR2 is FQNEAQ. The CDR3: CASSLAPSSTGLNQPQHF. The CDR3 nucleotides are TGTGCCAGCAGCTTAGCCCCCTCGAGTACAGGGCTAAATCAGCCCCAGCATTTT.

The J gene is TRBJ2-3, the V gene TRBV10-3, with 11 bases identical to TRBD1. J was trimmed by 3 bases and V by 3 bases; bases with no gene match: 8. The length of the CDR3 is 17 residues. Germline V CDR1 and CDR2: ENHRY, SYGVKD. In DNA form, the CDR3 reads TGTGCCATCAGTGACCGTTTGGGACAGGGGGTGACAGATACGCAGTATTTT. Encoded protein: CAISDRLGQGVTDTQYF.

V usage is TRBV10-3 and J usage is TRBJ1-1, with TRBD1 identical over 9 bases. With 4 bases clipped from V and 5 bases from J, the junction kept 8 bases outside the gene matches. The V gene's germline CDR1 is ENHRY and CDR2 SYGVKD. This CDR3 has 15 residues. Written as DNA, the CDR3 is TGTGCCATCAGTGGGACAGGGGCGTCTGGGACTGAAGCTTTCTTT. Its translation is CAISGTGASGTEAFF.

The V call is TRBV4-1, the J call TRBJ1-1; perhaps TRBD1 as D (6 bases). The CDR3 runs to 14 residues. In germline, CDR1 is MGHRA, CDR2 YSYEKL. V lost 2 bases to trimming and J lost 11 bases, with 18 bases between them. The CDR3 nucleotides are TGCGCCAGCAGCCAAACCCTGGGGGGCTGGGGGGCTTTCTTT. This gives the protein CASSQTLGGWGAFF.

CDR3 loop: CASSKASGPSSGANVLTF. DNA of the CDR3: TGTGCCAGCTCGAAAGCTAGCGGGCCCAGCTCTGGGGCCAACGTCCTGACTTTC. The chain uses TRBV28 and TRBJ2-6, with 8 bases fitting TRBD2. The CDR3 is 18 amino acids. Trimming at V came to 8 bases and at J to 0 bases, leaving 12 bases not matched to a gene. Germline values: CDR1 MDHEN, CDR2 SYDVKM.

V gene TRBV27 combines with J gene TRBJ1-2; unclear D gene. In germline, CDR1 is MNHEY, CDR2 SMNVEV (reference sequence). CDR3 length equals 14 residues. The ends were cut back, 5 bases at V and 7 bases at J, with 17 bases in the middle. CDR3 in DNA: TGTGCCAGCAGTCCCCTCCCTGAGGGTCGTGGCTACACCTTC. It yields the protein CASSPLPEGRGYTF.

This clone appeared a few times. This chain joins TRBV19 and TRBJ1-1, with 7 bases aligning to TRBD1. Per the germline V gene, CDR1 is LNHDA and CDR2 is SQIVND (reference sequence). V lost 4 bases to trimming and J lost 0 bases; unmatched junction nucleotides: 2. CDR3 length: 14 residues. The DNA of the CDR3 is TGTGCCAGTAGTAGACAGGGCCTGAACACTGAAGCTTTCTTT. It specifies CASSRQGLNTEAFF.

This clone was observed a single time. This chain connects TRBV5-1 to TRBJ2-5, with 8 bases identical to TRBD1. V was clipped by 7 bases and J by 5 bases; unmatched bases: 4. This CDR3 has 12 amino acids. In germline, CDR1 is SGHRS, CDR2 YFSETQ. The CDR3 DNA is TGCGCCAGCCAGGACAGGGCCGAGACCCAGTACTTC. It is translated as CASQDRAETQYF.

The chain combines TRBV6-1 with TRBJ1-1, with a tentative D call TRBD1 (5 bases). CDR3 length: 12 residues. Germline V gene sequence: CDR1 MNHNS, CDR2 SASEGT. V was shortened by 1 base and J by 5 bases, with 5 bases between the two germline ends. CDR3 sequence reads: CASSEGGTEAFF. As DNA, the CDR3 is TGTGCCAGCAGTGAAGGGGGGACTGAAGCTTTCTTT.

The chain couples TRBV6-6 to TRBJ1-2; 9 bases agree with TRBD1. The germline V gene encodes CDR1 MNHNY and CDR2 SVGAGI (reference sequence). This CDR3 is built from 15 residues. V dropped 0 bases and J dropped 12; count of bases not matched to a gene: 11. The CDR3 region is CASSYSTGGRGRDTF. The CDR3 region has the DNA TGTGCCAGCAGTTACTCTACAGGGGGCCGGGGCCGGGACACCTTC.

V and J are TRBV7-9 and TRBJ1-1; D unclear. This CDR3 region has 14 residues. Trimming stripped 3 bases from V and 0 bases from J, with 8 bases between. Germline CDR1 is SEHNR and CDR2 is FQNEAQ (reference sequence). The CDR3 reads CASSFGNMNTEAFF. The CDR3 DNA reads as TGTGCCAGCAGCTTTGGGAATATGAACACTGAAGCTTTCTTT.

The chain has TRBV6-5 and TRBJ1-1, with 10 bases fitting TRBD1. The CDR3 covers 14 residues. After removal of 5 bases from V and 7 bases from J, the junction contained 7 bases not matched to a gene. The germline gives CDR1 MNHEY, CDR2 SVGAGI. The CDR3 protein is CASSRGQGVDEAFF. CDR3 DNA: TGTGCCAGCAGTAGAGGACAGGGGGTAGATGAAGCTTTCTTT.

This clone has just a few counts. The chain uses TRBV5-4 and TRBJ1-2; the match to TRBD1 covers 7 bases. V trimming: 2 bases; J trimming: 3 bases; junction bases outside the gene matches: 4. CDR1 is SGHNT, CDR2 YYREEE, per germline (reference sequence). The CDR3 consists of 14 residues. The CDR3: CASSFDDRDYGYTF. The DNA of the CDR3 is TGTGCCAGCAGCTTCGACGACAGGGACTATGGCTACACCTTC.

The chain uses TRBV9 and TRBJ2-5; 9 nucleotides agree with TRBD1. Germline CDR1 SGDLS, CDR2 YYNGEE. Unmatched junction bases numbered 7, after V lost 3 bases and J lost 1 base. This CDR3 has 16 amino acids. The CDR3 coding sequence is TGTGCCAGCAGCGCCGGACAGGGGAAAGGCCAAGAGACCCAGTACTTC. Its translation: CASSAGQGKGQETQYF.

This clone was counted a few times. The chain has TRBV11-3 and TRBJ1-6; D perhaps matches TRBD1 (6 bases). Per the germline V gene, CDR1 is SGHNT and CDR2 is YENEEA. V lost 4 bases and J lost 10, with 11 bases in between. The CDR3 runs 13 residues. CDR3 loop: CASSYSGDSPLHF. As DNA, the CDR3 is TGTGCCAGCAGCTACTCAGGGGACTCACCCCTCCACTTT.

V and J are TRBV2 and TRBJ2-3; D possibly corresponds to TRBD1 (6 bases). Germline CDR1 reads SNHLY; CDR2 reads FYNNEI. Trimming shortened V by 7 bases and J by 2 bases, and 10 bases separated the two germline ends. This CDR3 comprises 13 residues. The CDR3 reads CASTSGATDTQYF. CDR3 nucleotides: TGTGCCAGCACGTCAGGGGCCACAGATACGCAGTATTTT. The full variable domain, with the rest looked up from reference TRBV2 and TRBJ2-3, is EPEVTQTPSHQVTQMGQEVILRCVPISNHLYFYWYRQILGQKVEFLVSFYNNEISEKSEIFDDQFSVERPDGSNFTLKIRSTKLEDSAMYFCASTSGATDTQYFGPGTRLTVL.